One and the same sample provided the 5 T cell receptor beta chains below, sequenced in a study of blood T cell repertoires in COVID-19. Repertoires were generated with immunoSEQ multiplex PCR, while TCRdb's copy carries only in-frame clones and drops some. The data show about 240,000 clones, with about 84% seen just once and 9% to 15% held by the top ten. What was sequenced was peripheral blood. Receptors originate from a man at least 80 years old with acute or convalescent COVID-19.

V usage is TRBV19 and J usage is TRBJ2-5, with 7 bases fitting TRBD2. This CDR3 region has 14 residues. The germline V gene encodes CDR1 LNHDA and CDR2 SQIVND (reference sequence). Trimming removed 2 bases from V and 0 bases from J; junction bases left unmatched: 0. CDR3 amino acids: CASSILADQETQYF. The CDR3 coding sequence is TGTGCCAGTAGTATACTAGCGGACCAAGAGACCCAGTACTTC.

CDR3 sequence reads: CASSLAGEGSEKLFF. CDR3 in DNA: TGTGCCAGCAGCTTGGCGGGGGAGGGCAGTGAAAAACTGTTTTTT. This chain links TRBV5-4 with TRBJ1-4; possibly TRBD1 for D (5 bases). With 0 bases removed from V and 7 bases from J, the gap between germline ends came to 13 bases. This CDR3 region has 15 residues. Germline V CDR1 and CDR2: SGHNT, YYREEE (reference sequence).

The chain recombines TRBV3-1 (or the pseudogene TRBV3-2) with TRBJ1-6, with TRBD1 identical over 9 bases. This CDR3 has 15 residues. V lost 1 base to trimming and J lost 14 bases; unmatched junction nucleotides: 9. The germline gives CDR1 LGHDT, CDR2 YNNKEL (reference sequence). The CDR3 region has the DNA TGTGCCAGCAGCCAAGGGGGACAGGGAGGTGGGGCCCTCCACTTT. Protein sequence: CASSQGGQGGGALHF.

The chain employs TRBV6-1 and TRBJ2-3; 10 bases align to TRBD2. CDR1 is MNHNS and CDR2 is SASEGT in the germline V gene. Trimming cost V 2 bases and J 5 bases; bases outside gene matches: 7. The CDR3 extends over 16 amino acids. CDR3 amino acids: CASSERGLAGVDTQYF. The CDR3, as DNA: TGTGCCAGCAGTGAACGTGGGCTAGCGGGGGTAGATACGCAGTATTTT.

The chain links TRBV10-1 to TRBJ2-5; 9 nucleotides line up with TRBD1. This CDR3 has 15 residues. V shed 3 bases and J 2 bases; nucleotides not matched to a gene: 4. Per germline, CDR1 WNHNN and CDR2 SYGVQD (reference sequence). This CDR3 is CASSEGQGRQETQYF. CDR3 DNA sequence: TGCGCCAGCAGTGAAGGACAGGGGCGACAAGAGACCCAGTACTTC.